Presented here are 18 T cell receptor beta chains from one specimen sequenced in a study of OX40 agonist ivuxolimab in advanced cancers. Assay: immunoSEQ multiplex PCR; the TCRdb copy retains only in-frame clones and omits some. Of about 64,000 clones in the sample, roughly 80% were seen once. This material consisted of CD4+ or CD8+ T cells sorted from blood, taken in a trial of the OX40 agonist ivuxolimab. The receptors were sampled from an adult with an advanced solid tumor such as melanoma, head and neck, liver or kidney cancer.

This chain uses TRBV5-1 with TRBJ2-1; 7 bases align to TRBD1. Trimming removed 5 bases from V and 6 bases from J; junction bases left unmatched: 8. The CDR3 extends over 14 amino acids. The germline gives CDR1 SGHRS, CDR2 YFSETQ. CDR3 sequence reads: CASSRDSSSNEQFF. CDR3 DNA: TGCGCCAGCAGTCGGGACAGTAGTTCCAATGAGCAGTTCTTC.

The rearrangement uses TRBV5-8 and TRBJ2-6; D ambiguous. Trimming shortened V by 4 bases and J by 4 bases, and 9 bases separated the two germline ends. The CDR3 extends over 14 amino acids. The germline gives CDR1 SGHTS, CDR2 YDEGEE. The CDR3 DNA reads as TGTGCCAGCAGCGCCCAATCGGGGGCCAACGTCCTGACTTTC. It specifies CASSAQSGANVLTF. The full variable domain, with the rest looked up from reference TRBV5-8 and TRBJ2-6, is EAGVTQSPTHLIKTRGQQATLRCSPISGHTSVYWYQQALGLGLQFLLWYDEGEERNRGNFPPRFSGRQFPNYSSELNVNALELEDSALYLCASSAQSGANVLTFGAGSRLTVL.

The table lists this clone with a few counts. The chain combines TRBV5-1 with TRBJ2-7, with 15 nucleotides matching TRBD2. This CDR3 is built from 17 residues. In germline, CDR1 is SGHRS, CDR2 YFSETQ. Unmatched junction bases numbered 3, after V lost 2 bases and J lost 0 bases. CDR3 region: CASSFGTSGRFSYEQYF. For the CDR3, the DNA is TGCGCCAGCAGCTTCGGGACTAGCGGGAGGTTCTCCTACGAGCAGTACTTC.

The chain couples TRBV9 to TRBJ1-3; D unclear. The ends were cut back, 3 bases at V and 2 bases at J, with 12 bases in the middle. Germline V gene data show CDR1 as SGDLS and CDR2 as YYNGEE. The CDR3 extends over 15 amino acids. DNA of the CDR3: TGTGCCAGCAGCGCAGACCCCCAGGCTGGAAACACCATATATTTT. This gives the protein CASSADPQAGNTIYF.

V gene TRBV2 combines with J gene TRBJ1-5, with a tentative D call TRBD1 (6 bases). The CDR3 sequence is 14 residues long. Germline V gene data show CDR1 as SNHLY and CDR2 as FYNNEI. Trimming shortened V by 7 bases and J by 2 bases, and 12 bases separated the two germline ends. The CDR3 here is CASTIRTGNQPQHF. CDR3 in DNA: TGTGCCAGCACTATCCGGACAGGCAATCAGCCCCAGCATTTT. Filled out from reference TRBV2 and TRBJ1-5, the complete variable domain reads EPEVTQTPSHQVTQMGQEVILRCVPISNHLYFYWYRQILGQKVEFLVSFYNNEISEKSEIFDDQFSVERPDGSNFTLKIRSTKLEDSAMYFCASTIRTGNQPQHFGDGTRLSIL.

The CDR3 nucleotides are TGTGCTAGTGGTTTGGTCCTGGGACTAGTAGAGGTTGAGCAGTTCTTC. It codes for CASGLVLGLVEVEQFF. The chain uses TRBV12-5 and TRBJ2-1; 8 nucleotides line up with TRBD2. CDR1 is LGHNT, CDR2 FRNRAP, per germline. V was pared by 0 bases and J by 9 bases, with 10 bases of the junction left unmatched. This CDR3 contains 16 residues. Full variable domain (outside the CDR3, taken from reference TRBV12-5 and TRBJ2-1): DARVTQTPRHKVTEMGQEVTMRCQPILGHNTVFWYRQTMMQGLELLAYFRNRAPLDDSGMPKDRFSAEMPDATLATLKIQPSEPRDSAVYFCASGLVLGLVEVEQFFGPGTRLTVL.

This chain joins TRBV28 and TRBJ2-1, with D unresolved. Germline V CDR1 and CDR2: MDHEN, SYDVKM. The V and J ends lost 3 bases and 8 bases respectively, with 5 bases between them. The CDR3 consists of 11 residues. DNA for the CDR3: TGTGCCAGCAGTTTGTTGGATGAGCAGTTCTTC. This encodes CASSLLDEQFF.

This rearrangement joins TRBV5-1 to TRBJ1-1; maybe TRBD1 (5 bases). Germline CDR1 reads SGHRS; CDR2 reads YFSETQ. The V end lost 4 bases, the J end lost 5 bases, and 18 bases lay between the germline ends. The CDR3 is made up of 15 amino acids. The DNA of the CDR3 is TGCGCCAGCAGCCTCGGACAAGCGCAAGTAACTGAAGCTTTCTTT. Protein product: CASSLGQAQVTEAFF.

The chain links TRBV6-6 to TRBJ1-2; 8 bases fit TRBD1. J lost 0 bases, V lost 5 bases, and 8 bases had no gene match. This CDR3 region has 16 residues. Germline V gives CDR1 MNHNY, CDR2 SVGAGI (reference sequence). The CDR3: CASSPPTGETNYGYTF. In DNA form, the CDR3 reads TGTGCCAGCAGTCCCCCGACAGGGGAAACTAACTATGGCTACACCTTC.

The chain employs TRBV5-1 and TRBJ2-2; tentative D call: TRBD2 (5 bases). Germline V gives CDR1 SGHRS, CDR2 YFSETQ. The CDR3 has 15 residues. With 2 bases removed from V and 9 bases from J, the gap between germline ends came to 17 bases. The CDR3 DNA follows: TGCGCCAGCAGCTTAGTTGACGGGAAGCCCCGGGAGCTGTTTTTT. Encoded protein: CASSLVDGKPRELFF.

This sequence joins TRBV7-2 and TRBJ1-2, with D possibly TRBD1 on 6 matching bases. V was clipped by 1 base and J by 8 bases, with 17 bases between them. Germline V gene lookup returns CDR1 SGHTA and CDR2 FQGNSA. This CDR3 contains 15 residues. The CDR3 DNA sequence: TGTGCCAGCAGCTTAGGGTCAGGGGCCCCTGGAGGCTACACCTTC. It yields the protein CASSLGSGAPGGYTF. Variable domain in full (rest from reference TRBV7-2 and TRBJ1-2): GAGVSQSPSNKVTEKGKDVELRCDPISGHTALYWYRQSLGQGLEFLIYFQGNSAPDKSGLPSDRFSAERTGGSVSTLTIQRTQQEDSAVYLCASSLGSGAPGGYTFGSGTRLTVV.

This chain uses TRBV4-2 with TRBJ1-2; D gene uncertain. Germline-derived CDR1 and CDR2 are LGHNA and YNFKEQ. This CDR3 is built from 14 residues. V lost 6 bases, J lost 6 bases, and 17 bases lay in between. Here the CDR3 reads CASSEEVQDDGYTF. CDR3 bases: TGTGCCAGCAGTGAGGAGGTCCAGGACGATGGCTACACCTTC.

The chain uses TRBV19 and TRBJ2-3; 10 bases align to TRBD2. V shed 6 bases and J 5 bases; nucleotides not matched to a gene: 11. The CDR3 length is 16 residues. Germline values: CDR1 LNHDA, CDR2 SQIVND (reference sequence). The CDR3 protein is CASSRWASGSGDTQYF. CDR3 DNA sequence: TGTGCCAGTAGCCGGTGGGCTAGCGGGAGCGGAGATACGCAGTATTTT.

The V call is TRBV7-2, the J call TRBJ1-2, with 7 bases fitting TRBD1. CDR3 length equals 14 residues. J lost 4 bases, V lost 7 bases, and 9 bases had no gene match. Per germline, CDR1 SGHTA and CDR2 FQGNSA. The CDR3 is CASTYRQGSYGYTF. The CDR3 nucleotides read TGTGCCAGCACCTACAGACAGGGAAGCTATGGCTACACCTTC. The entire variable domain, with the rest obtained from reference TRBV7-2 and TRBJ1-2, is as follows: GAGVSQSPSNKVTEKGKDVELRCDPISGHTALYWYRQSLGQGLEFLIYFQGNSAPDKSGLPSDRFSAERTGGSVSTLTIQRTQQEDSAVYLCASTYRQGSYGYTFGSGTRLTVV.

The rearrangement uses TRBV7-9 and TRBJ2-5; 12 nucleotides agree with TRBD1. Near its end, the DNA agrees better with TRBJ2-7, so the J call may be wrong. The CDR3 is made up of 18 amino acids. Germline V gene data show CDR1 as SEHNR and CDR2 as FQNEAQ (reference sequence). CDR3: CASSLPGQGAPNSYEQYF. The DNA for the CDR3 is TGTGCCAGCAGCTTACCGGGACAGGGGGCCCCGAATTCATACGAGCAGTACTTC.

The CDR3 bases are TGCGCCAGCAGCCAAGGACTAGCGGGGGGACCCTTCACAGATACGCAGTATTTT. Protein product: CASSQGLAGGPFTDTQYF. The rearrangement uses TRBV4-1 and TRBJ2-3, with TRBD2 identical over 13 bases. CDR1 is MGHRA, CDR2 YSYEKL, per germline. The CDR3 covers 18 residues. Trimming removed 1 base from V and 2 bases from J; junction bases left unmatched: 6.

This rearrangement joins TRBV2 to TRBJ2-2; D not resolved. Germline-derived CDR1 and CDR2 are SNHLY and FYNNEI. Trimming removed 4 bases at V and 1 base at J, with 4 bases between. The CDR3 extends over 13 amino acids. The CDR3 loop is CASSVKNTGELFF. The CDR3 DNA reads as TGTGCCAGCAGTGTGAAGAACACCGGGGAGCTGTTTTTT.

The rearrangement uses TRBV9 and TRBJ1-2; 7 bases map to TRBD1. The CDR3 totals 15 residues. From germline, CDR1 is SGDLS and CDR2 YYNGEE. V lost 0 bases to trimming and J lost 7 bases; unmatched junction nucleotides: 9. The CDR3 loop reads CASSVGDSRMSGYTF. CDR3 coding DNA: TGTGCCAGCAGCGTAGGGGACAGTCGGATGTCTGGCTACACCTTC.